This TCR beta chain was recorded in a study of blood T cells in healthy people across ages (dated by TCRdb to between 2014 and 2017). About the study as a whole: In model experiments, template switching captured roughly one uniquely barcoded TCR beta cDNA molecule for every two T cells. Two additional independent replicas of 1 million unique cDNA reads from the same blood draw were analyzed for two donors (one aged 18 to 30 and one aged 80 or older). Age-related changes in TCR beta repertoire diversity were measured in the study by deep sequencing normalized with unique cDNA molecular identifiers. Donors were grouped into four age groups: young (average 16 years), middle-aged (39), aged (over 55) and long-lived (just over 80). To avoid experimental bias, donors of different ages were distributed randomly across sequencing lanes.

Donors were a few dozen systemically healthy Caucasian individuals from Russia aged roughly 6 to 90 years. Roughly 11 milliliters of peripheral blood were drawn from each donor into EDTA-treated Vacutainer tubes. PBMCs were isolated by Ficoll-Paque density-gradient centrifugation, with at least 6 million obtained per sample. Total RNA was extracted from PBMCs with Trizol reagent, with at least 6 micrograms obtained per sample. The percentages of naive CD45RAhigh/CD27high T cells were determined by flow cytometry on a PBMC aliquot from every donor. The library was produced with 5' RACE. For sequencing, an Illumina HiSeq 2500 was employed. A second PCR of 7 to 11 cycles was performed with a sample-barcoded 5' primer and a J-beta primer mix. A unique molecular identifier was introduced onto each TCR beta cDNA molecule by a template-switch 5' adaptor carrying 12 random nucleotides. Each sample yielded at least 2.5 million CDR3-containing paired-end reads. First-strand cDNA was synthesized from all RNA with the Mint cDNA synthesis kit, primed by a TRBC-specific oligonucleotide. After uracil-DNA glycosylase treatment, a first 18-cycle PCR used universal primers M1SS and BC2_uni_R on all cDNA. The authors' analysis ran thus. Each sample was normalized by randomly selecting 1 million high-quality reads, each carrying a distinct molecular identifier. Reads with shared molecular identifiers were discarded instead of being binned into consensus sequences. MiTCR, run with a Q25 quality threshold and the strictest error-elimination algorithm, handled CDR3 identification, clonotype clustering and error correction. A nonparametric unseen species model with Euler transformation was used to estimate a lower bound on total TCR beta diversity. Using fastp trimming at Q25 and MiXCR clonotype assembly, TCRdb reanalyzed the public sequencing data and kept in-frame beta chains. Every distinct CDR3 protein forms one entry, paired with its most common genes and DNA. TCRdb assigned the V and J calls; the authors' analysis was not used. Here the sample has about 1.1 million distinct CDR3 sequences; under 40% occur a single time. 10% to 15% of the sample comes from the top ten.

This clonotype was counted at least ten times. Its antigen remains undetermined. No per-base quality is available; no much larger clone lies one base away. Study-level results and caveats: Compared with the aged group, more naive CD4+ T cells, fewer expanded clones and increased TCR diversity were shown by the long-lived group, suggesting age selection. Because the CMV infection status of the donors was unknown, age-related changes in expanded clonotypes may potentially have been confounded. A strong correlation was found between observed TCR beta diversity and the percentage of naive T cells measured by flow cytometry. Observed TCR beta diversity per million T cells fell roughly linearly with age, and a significant reduction was already apparent by age around 40. Since profiling was done on bulk unsorted PBMCs, naive and antigen-experienced compartments could not be conclusively compared. Estimates of total diversity based on one million sequenced T cells were regarded as lower bounds and as underestimates.

The source material was blood. The clonotype was recovered from a young man in good health.

The CDR3 here reads CSLQGAAPDTQYF. The DNA is as follows: TGCAGCTTACAAGGGGCGGCGCCAGATACGCAGTATTTT. The chain links TRBV29-1 with TRBJ2-3; the D gene is perhaps TRBD1, from 5 matching bases. Between the V and J ends, shortened by 8 bases and 4 bases respectively, the junction contains 16 bases. From a lookup of the germline V gene, CDR1 and CDR2 are SQVTM and ANQGSEA. Spanning cysteine to phenylalanine, the CDR3 consists of 13 amino acids. Kept here is only the CDR3 DNA, which spans 39 bases and is read in frame from base 1.